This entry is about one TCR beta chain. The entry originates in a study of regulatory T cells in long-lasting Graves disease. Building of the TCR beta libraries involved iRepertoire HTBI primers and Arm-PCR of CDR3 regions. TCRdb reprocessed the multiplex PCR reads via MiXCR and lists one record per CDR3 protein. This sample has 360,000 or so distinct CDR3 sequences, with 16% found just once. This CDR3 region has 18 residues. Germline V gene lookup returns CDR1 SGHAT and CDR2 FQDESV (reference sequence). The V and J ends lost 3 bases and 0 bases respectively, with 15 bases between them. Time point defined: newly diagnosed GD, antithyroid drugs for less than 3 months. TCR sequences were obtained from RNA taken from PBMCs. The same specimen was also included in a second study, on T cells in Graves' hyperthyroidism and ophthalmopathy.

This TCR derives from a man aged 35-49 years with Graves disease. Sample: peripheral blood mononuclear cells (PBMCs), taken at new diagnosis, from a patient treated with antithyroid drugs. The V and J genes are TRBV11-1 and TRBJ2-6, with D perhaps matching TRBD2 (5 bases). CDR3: CASSFGKTSASGANVLTF. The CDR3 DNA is TGTGCCAGCAGCTTCGGGAAGACAAGCGCCTCTGGGGCCAACGTCCTGACTTTC.